This T cell receptor (beta chain) was sequenced for a study of T cell clonotyping in hematopoietic cell transplantation. Germline values: CDR1 MNHNY, CDR2 SVGAGI (reference sequence). With 6 bases clipped from V and 5 bases from J, the junction kept 9 bases outside the gene matches. The CDR3 runs to 14 residues. The protocol was immunoSEQ multiplex PCR, while the TCRdb copy is restricted to in-frame clones and leaves out a portion. The sample has approximately 12,000 clones, 85% to 90% seen once. This specimen was PBMCs, taken 100 days after allogeneic stem cell transplant. The clonotype was recovered from a female patient in her 60s who had an allogeneic stem cell transplant from an unrelated donor, so the T cells may come from the graft donor. Some clones in this sample may be carry-over from other donors' samples. This chain links TRBV6-6 with TRBJ2-5, with 7 bases lining up with TRBD1. The CDR3 loop reads CASSPTGPRETQYF. CDR3 bases: TGTGCCAGCAGCCCGACAGGGCCCCGTGAGACCCAGTACTTC.